In its sample, the clone carrying this T cell receptor (beta chain) was seen many times. What was amplified from RNA transcripts were TCR beta CDR3 regions. Carried out on the TCR CDR3, a first-round RT-PCR used the HTBI primer set. TCRdb reprocessed the multiplex PCR reads via MiXCR and lists one record per CDR3 protein. The data contain approximately 600,000 distinct CDR3 sequences, roughly 16% of them singletons. This entry is derived from a study of T cells in Graves' hyperthyroidism and ophthalmopathy. Trimming took 2 bases from V and 0 from J; bases not matched to a gene: 5. The CDR3 extends over 16 amino acids. Germline CDR1 SNHLY, CDR2 FYNNEI.

V usage is TRBV2 and J usage is TRBJ2-3, with TRBD2 matching over 7 bases. Sequenced: blood. This TCR was recovered from a woman in her thirties with Graves' hyperthyroidism. The CDR3, as DNA: TGTGCCAGCAGTGAACCGGGACTACAAAGCACAGATACGCAGTATTTT. Translation gives CASSEPGLQSTDTQYF. Together with reference TRBV2 and TRBJ2-3, the CDR3 gives the full variable domain: EPEVTQTPSHQVTQMGQEVILRCVPISNHLYFYWYRQILGQKVEFLVSFYNNEISEKSEIFDDQFSVERPDGSNFTLKIRSTKLEDSAMYFCASSEPGLQSTDTQYFGPGTRLTVL.